This TCR beta chain was observed in a study of long-term antiretroviral therapy in people with HIV. Study-level points and caveats: Clonal expansions arising prior to ART prevailed in the repertoire at every time point. Narrower CDR3 length ranges marked HIV repertoires relative to controls.

The run of the v3.0 immunoSEQ assay was at survey level. The protocol was immunoSEQ multiplex PCR, while the TCRdb copy is restricted to in-frame clones and leaves out a portion. The data contain roughly 23,000 clones, 84% of them singletons. With regard to this clone: Its antigen is currently unknown.

Every donor had one or more pre-ART and two or more post-ART PBMC samples. People in the study who had HIV all got their treatment in the United States. The CDR3 length is 16 residues. Per the germline V gene, CDR1 is SGHNT and CDR2 is YYREEE (reference sequence). After removal of 6 bases from V and 3 bases from J, the junction contained 10 bases not matched to a gene. The TCR comes from a woman aged 45 to 65 with HIV. The sequenced sample was unsorted PBMCs, obtained 1.9 years after starting antiretroviral therapy. J is TRBJ2-2 and V is TRBV5-4; TRBD2 matches 8 bases. CDR3 region: CASTDQAGEYTGELFF. The CDR3 bases are TGTGCCAGCACCGATCAAGCGGGGGAGTACACCGGGGAGCTGTTTTTT.